The 4 T cell receptor beta chains presented below share a single source sample, sequenced in a study of blood T cells in healthy people across ages. For the second PCR, which ran for roughly 7 to 11 cycles, a sample-barcoded 5' primer and a J-beta primer mix were used. TCRdb reprocessed the 5' RACE reads via MiXCR and lists one record per CDR3 protein. The data hold some 700,000 distinct CDR3 sequences, with 22% observed a single time. Specimen: blood. The origin of the receptors is a man between 65 and 85 years old in good health.

The table lists this clonotype with a few counts. This chain joins TRBV24-1 and TRBJ2-3, with D perhaps matching TRBD2 (6 bases). CDR3 length: 14 residues. CDR1 and CDR2 (germline): KGHDR, SFDVKD. Trimming removed 4 bases at V and 6 bases at J, with 13 bases between. The CDR3 sequence: CATSDDGGRDTQYF. The CDR3 nucleotides are TGTGCCACCAGTGACGACGGGGGACGGGATACGCAGTATTTT.

This clonotype was observed a handful of times. The V gene is TRBV4-3, the J gene TRBJ2-3, with 7 bases that match TRBD2. Trimming cost V 3 bases and J 0 bases; bases outside gene matches: 6. The CDR3 has 16 residues. Per germline, CDR1 LGHNA and CDR2 YSLEER. In DNA form, the CDR3 reads TGCGCCAGCAGCCATGCACTAGCGTCCAGCACAGATACGCAGTATTTT. It encodes CASSHALASSTDTQYF.

The V call is TRBV11-3, the J call TRBJ2-4; 14 positions agree with TRBD2. CDR1 and CDR2 (germline): SGHNT, YENEEA. V lost 5 bases to trimming and J lost 2 bases; unmatched junction nucleotides: 11. The CDR3 has 19 amino acids. The CDR3 bases are TGTGCCAGCAGCCCCCGACTAGCGGGAGGGCAAGTTACCAAAAACATTCAGTACTTC. Its protein is CASSPRLAGGQVTKNIQYF.

This clonotype was observed many times. The chain is built from TRBV29-1 and TRBJ2-2; D not resolved. Per the germline V gene, CDR1 is SQVTM and CDR2 is ANQGSEA. The CDR3 contains 11 residues. Deletions cut 8 bases from V and 6 bases from J, with 10 bases between. CDR3 nucleotides: TGCAGCCATATGGACGCCGGGGAGCTGTTTTTT. Translated, it gives CSHMDAGELFF.